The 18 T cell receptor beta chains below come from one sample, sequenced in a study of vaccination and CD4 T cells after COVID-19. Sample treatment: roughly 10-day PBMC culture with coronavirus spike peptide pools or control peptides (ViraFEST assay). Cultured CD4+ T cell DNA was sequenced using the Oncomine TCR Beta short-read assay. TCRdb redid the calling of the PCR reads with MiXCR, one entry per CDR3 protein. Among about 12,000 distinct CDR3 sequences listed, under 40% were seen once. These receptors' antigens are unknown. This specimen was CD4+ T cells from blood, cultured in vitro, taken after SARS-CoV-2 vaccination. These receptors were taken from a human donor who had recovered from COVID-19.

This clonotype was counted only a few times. CDR3 sequence (DNA): TGTGCCACCAGTGATCGGGACAGGGCCGGAGAGACCCAGTACTTC. Translating gives CATSDRDRAGETQYF. This sequence joins TRBV24-1 and TRBJ2-5; TRBD1 aligns across 9 bases. This CDR3 is built from 15 residues. The V segment lost 3 bases and the J segment 4 bases; nucleotides outside the gene matches: 5. Germline assignment: CDR1 KGHDR and CDR2 SFDVKD.

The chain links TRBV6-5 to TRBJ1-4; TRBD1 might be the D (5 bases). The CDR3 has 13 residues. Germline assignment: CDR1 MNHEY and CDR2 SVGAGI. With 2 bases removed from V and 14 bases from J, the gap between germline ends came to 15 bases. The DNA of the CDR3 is TGTGCCAGCAGTTACGGTCGCAGGGAAGAGCTGTTTTTT. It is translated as CASSYGRREELFF.

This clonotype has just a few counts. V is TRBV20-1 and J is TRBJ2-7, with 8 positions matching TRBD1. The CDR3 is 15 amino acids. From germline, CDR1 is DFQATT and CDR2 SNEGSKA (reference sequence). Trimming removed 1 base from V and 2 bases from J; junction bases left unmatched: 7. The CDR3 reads CSARAPGQDPYEQYF. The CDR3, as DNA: TGCAGTGCTAGAGCCCCGGGACAGGATCCCTACGAGCAGTACTTC.

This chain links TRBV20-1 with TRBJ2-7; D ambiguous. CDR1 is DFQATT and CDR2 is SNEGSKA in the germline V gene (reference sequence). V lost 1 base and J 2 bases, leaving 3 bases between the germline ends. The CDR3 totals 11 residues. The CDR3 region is CSARGTYEQYF. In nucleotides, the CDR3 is TGCAGTGCTAGAGGGACCTACGAGCAGTACTTC.

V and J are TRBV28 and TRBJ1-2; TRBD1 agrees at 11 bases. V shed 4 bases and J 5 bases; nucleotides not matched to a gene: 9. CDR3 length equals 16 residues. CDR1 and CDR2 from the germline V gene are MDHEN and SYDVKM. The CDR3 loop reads CASSSGGTGGRYGYTF. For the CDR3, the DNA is TGTGCCAGCAGTTCGGGGGGGACAGGGGGTCGATATGGCTACACCTTC.

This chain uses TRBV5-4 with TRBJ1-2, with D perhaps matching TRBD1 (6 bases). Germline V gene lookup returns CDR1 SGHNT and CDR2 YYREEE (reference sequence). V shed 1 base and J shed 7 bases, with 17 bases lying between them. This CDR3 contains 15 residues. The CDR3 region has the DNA TGTGCCAGCAGCTTGCCCCCAGGGGAGGCGTCTGGCTACACCTTC. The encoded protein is CASSLPPGEASGYTF.

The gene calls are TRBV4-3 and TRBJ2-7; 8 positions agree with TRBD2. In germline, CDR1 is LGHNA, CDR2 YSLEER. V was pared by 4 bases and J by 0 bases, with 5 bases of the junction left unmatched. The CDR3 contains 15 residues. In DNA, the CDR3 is TGCGCCAGCAGCCGTTTAGCGGGAAGCTCCTACGAGCAGTACTTC. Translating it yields CASSRLAGSSYEQYF.

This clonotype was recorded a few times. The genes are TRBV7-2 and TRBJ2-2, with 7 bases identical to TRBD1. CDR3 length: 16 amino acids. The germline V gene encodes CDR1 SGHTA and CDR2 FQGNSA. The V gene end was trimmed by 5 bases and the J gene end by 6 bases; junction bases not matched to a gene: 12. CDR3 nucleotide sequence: TGTGCCAGCAGCCCACGACCACAGGGGATACCCGGGGAGCTGTTTTTT. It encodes CASSPRPQGIPGELFF.

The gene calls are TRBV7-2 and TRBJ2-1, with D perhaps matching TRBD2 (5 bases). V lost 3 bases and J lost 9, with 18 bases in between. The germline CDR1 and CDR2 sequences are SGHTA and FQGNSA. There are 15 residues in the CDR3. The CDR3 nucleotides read TGTGCCAGCAGCTTCTACGGGAACCACCTGACTGAGCAGTTCTTC. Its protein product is CASSFYGNHLTEQFF. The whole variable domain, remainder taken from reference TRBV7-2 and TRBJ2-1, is GAGVSQSPSNKVTEKGKDVELRCDPISGHTALYWYRQSLGQGLEFLIYFQGNSAPDKSGLPSDRFSAERTGGSVSTLTIQRTQQEDSAVYLCASSFYGNHLTEQFFGPGTRLTVL.

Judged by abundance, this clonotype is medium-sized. CDR3 sequence: CARERPFGTSGRVDTQYF. The CDR3 DNA sequence: TGCGCCAGGGAGCGACCTTTCGGGACTAGCGGGAGAGTAGATACGCAGTATTTT. The chain uses TRBV10-1 and TRBJ2-3; 14 bases line up with TRBD2. This CDR3 spans 18 amino acids. Per germline, CDR1 WNHNN and CDR2 SYGVQD (reference sequence). V was pared by 9 bases and J by 5 bases, with 16 bases of the junction left unmatched.

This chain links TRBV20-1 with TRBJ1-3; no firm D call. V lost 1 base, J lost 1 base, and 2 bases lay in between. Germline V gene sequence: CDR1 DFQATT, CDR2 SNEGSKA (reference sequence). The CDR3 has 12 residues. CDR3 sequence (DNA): TGCAGTGCTAGAGGGTCTGGAAACACCATATATTTT. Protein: CSARGSGNTIYF.

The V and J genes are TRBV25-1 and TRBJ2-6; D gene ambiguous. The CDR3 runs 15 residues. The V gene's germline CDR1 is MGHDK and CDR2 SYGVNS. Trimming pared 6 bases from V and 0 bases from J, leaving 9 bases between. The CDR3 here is CASSLEISGANVLTF. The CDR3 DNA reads TGTGCCAGCAGCCTTGAGATCTCTGGGGCCAACGTCCTGACTTTC.

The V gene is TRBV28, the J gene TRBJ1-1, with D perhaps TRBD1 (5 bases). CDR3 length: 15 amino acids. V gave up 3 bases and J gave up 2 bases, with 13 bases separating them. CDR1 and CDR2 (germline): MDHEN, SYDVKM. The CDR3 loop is CASSFTVGLNTEAFF. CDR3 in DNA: TGTGCCAGCAGTTTTACAGTGGGGCTTAACACTGAAGCTTTCTTT.

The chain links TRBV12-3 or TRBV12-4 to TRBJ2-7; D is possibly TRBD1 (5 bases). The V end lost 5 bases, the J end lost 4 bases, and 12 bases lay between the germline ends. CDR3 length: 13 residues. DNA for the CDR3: TGTGCCAGCAGTCTGACAGTCGGGTACGAGCAGTACGTC. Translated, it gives CASSLTVGYEQYV.

The chain's CDR3 is CATSDPLIYNEQFF. The DNA for the CDR3 is TGTGCCACCAGTGACCCACTGATCTACAATGAGCAGTTCTTC. The V gene is TRBV24-1, the J gene TRBJ2-1; D uncertain. The CDR3 is 14 amino acids. V lost 4 bases and J lost 3, with 9 bases in between. Germline-derived CDR1 and CDR2 are KGHDR and SFDVKD.

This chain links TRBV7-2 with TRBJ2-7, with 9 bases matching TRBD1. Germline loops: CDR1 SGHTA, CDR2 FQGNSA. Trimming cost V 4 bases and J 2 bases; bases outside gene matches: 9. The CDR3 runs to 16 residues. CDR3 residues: CASSSQRTGAAYEQYF. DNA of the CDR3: TGTGCCAGCAGCTCCCAGCGGACAGGGGCCGCCTACGAGCAGTACTTC. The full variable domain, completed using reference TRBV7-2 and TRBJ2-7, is GAGVSQSPSNKVTEKGKDVELRCDPISGHTALYWYRQSLGQGLEFLIYFQGNSAPDKSGLPSDRFSAERTGGSVSTLTIQRTQQEDSAVYLCASSSQRTGAAYEQYFGPGTRLTVT.

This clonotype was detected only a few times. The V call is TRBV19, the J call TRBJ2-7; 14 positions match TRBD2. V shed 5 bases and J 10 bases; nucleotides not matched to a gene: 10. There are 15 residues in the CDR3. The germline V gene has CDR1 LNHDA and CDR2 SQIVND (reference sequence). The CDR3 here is CASSPWGTSGGPQYF. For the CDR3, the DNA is TGTGCCAGTAGTCCTTGGGGGACTAGCGGGGGTCCCCAGTACTTC.

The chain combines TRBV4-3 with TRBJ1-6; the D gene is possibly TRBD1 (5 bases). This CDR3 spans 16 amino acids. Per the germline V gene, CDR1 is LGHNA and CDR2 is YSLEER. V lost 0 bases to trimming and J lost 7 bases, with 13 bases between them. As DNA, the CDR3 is TGCGCCAGCAGCCAAGATATGGGGCAGCAAAATTCACCCCTCCACTTT. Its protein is CASSQDMGQQNSPLHF.